The 4 T cell receptor beta chains below come from one sample, sequenced in a study of graft-versus-host responses after intestinal transplantation. Their specific antigens are unknown. Produced via immunoSEQ multiplex PCR; TCRdb's table is partial and in-frame only. The sample consists of 90,000 to 150,000 clones, approximately 92% of them appearing once. The specimen was unstimulated CD4+ T cells sorted from spleen or lymph node cells, collected before intestinal transplant. These receptors originate from a human donor who received an intestinal transplant.

The chain has TRBV29-1 and TRBJ1-1; D is perhaps TRBD1 (6 bases). The CDR3 is made up of 13 amino acids. V lost 4 bases, J lost 4 bases, and 13 bases lay in between. Germline V gene lookup returns CDR1 SQVTM and CDR2 ANQGSEA. In DNA form, the CDR3 reads TGCAGCGTTGCACGGCAGGGGCCCACTGAAGCTTTCTTT. Its translation: CSVARQGPTEAFF. Full variable domain (rest looked up from reference TRBV29-1 and TRBJ1-1): SAVISQKPSRDICQRGTSLTIQCQVDSQVTMMFWYRQQPGQSLTLIATANQGSEATYESGFVIDKFPISRPNLTFSTLTVSNMSPEDSSIYLCSVARQGPTEAFFGQGTRLTVV.

The chain is built from TRBV9 and TRBJ1-5; D is unclear. Germline V gene lookup returns CDR1 SGDLS and CDR2 YYNGEE. This CDR3 contains 15 residues. The V gene lost 4 bases and the J gene lost 5 bases, with 16 bases spanning the gap. The CDR3 region has the DNA TGTGCCAGCAGCCCGACGTTGGACGAGTATCAGCCCCAGCATTTT. This translates into CASSPTLDEYQPQHF.

V usage is TRBV25-1 and J usage is TRBJ2-3; D gene unclear. CDR1 is MGHDK and CDR2 is SYGVNS in the germline V gene. V lost 3 bases to trimming and J lost 4 bases, with 20 bases between them. This CDR3 is built from 17 residues. CDR3 residues: CASSDPRRVVAADTQYF. The CDR3 DNA sequence: TGTGCCAGCAGTGACCCCCGACGGGTCGTCGCGGCAGATACGCAGTATTTT.

The table lists this clone with a count of one. The genes are TRBV11-3 and TRBJ2-2; D possibly matches TRBD1 or TRBD2 (6 bases each). The CDR3 is made up of 14 amino acids. V lost 0 bases, J lost 7 bases, and 9 bases lay in between. Germline CDR1 reads SGHNT; CDR2 reads YENEEA. The CDR3, as DNA: TGTGCCAGCAGCTTAGACGGGGGCGGCGGGGAGCTGTTTTTT. It yields the protein CASSLDGGGGELFF.